Following are 21 T cell receptor beta chains from one sample sequenced in a study of blood T cells in healthy people across ages. For the second PCR, which ran for roughly 6 to 12 cycles, a sample-barcoded 5' primer and a J-beta primer mix were used. In TCRdb, the 5' RACE reads were re-called with MiXCR into one record per CDR3 protein. The sample yields 1.5 million to 2 million distinct CDR3 sequences, roughly a third seen once. What was sequenced was blood. Every receptor here comes from a woman aged 25 to 45 in good health.

This clonotype was seen a handful of times. The chain employs TRBV11-2 and TRBJ2-5, with 13 bases identical to TRBD2. The V segment lost 5 bases and the J segment 2 bases; nucleotides outside the gene matches: 8. The CDR3 length is 17 residues. CDR1 and CDR2 from the germline V gene are SGHAT and FQNNGV. DNA of the CDR3: TGTGCCAGCAGCACACCGGGACTAGCGGGATTTCAAGAGACCCAGTACTTC. Its translation is CASSTPGLAGFQETQYF.

V gene TRBV5-5 combines with J gene TRBJ2-7; unclear D gene. V was cut by 4 bases and J by 0 bases, with 14 bases left in between. The CDR3 runs 15 residues. From germline, CDR1 is SGHKS and CDR2 YYEKEE (reference sequence). Here the CDR3 reads CASSPLGLSSYEQYF. CDR3 DNA sequence: TGTGCCAGCAGCCCCTTGGGCTTGAGCTCCTACGAGCAGTACTTC. The complete variable domain, with remaining parts taken from reference TRBV5-5 and TRBJ2-7, reads DAGVTQSPTHLIKTRGQQVTLRCSPISGHKSVSWYQQVLGQGPQFIFQYYEKEERGRGNFPDRFSARQFPNYSSELNVNALLLGDSALYLCASSPLGLSSYEQYFGPGTRLTVT.

The V call is TRBV3-1, the J call TRBJ1-2; D call uncertain. The germline gives CDR1 LGHDT, CDR2 YNNKEL (reference sequence). This CDR3 has 13 residues. Trimming shortened V by 1 base and J by 4 bases, and 7 bases separated the two germline ends. CDR3 region: CASSQAAAYGYTF. The CDR3 coding sequence is TGTGCCAGCAGCCAAGCGGCGGCCTATGGCTACACCTTC.

V gene TRBV19 combines with J gene TRBJ2-3; TRBD1 agrees at 7 bases. V was pared by 6 bases and J by 6 bases, with 6 bases of the junction left unmatched. This CDR3 contains 13 residues. The germline V gene encodes CDR1 LNHDA and CDR2 SQIVND (reference sequence). CDR3 sequence: CASSEQGSDTQYF. The CDR3 DNA reads TGTGCCAGTAGCGAACAGGGGTCGGATACGCAGTATTTT. Using reference TRBV19 and TRBJ2-3 for the parts outside the CDR3, the full variable domain is DGGITQSPKYLFRKEGQNVTLSCEQNLNHDAMYWYRQDPGQGLRLIYYSQIVNDFQKGDIAEGYSVSREKKESFPLTVTSAQKNPTAFYLCASSEQGSDTQYFGPGTRLTVL.

This rearrangement joins TRBV9 to TRBJ2-1; TRBD2 matches 7 bases. Germline values: CDR1 SGDLS, CDR2 YYNGEE. The CDR3 loop spans 16 amino acids. J lost 8 bases, V lost 0 bases, and 11 bases had no gene match. CDR3 nucleotide sequence: TGTGCCAGCAGCGTAGGGGGGGGAGTACGTCCTGATGAGCAGTTCTTC. This sequence encodes CASSVGGGVRPDEQFF. Full variable domain (outside the CDR3, taken from reference TRBV9 and TRBJ2-1): DSGVTQTPKHLITATGQRVTLRCSPRSGDLSVYWYQQSLDQGLQFLIQYYNGEERAKGNILERFSAQQFPDLHSELNLSSLELGDSALYFCASSVGGGVRPDEQFFGPGTRLTVL.

In this sample, this clonotype turned up a few times. This may come from a read error, since a much larger clone is one base off. For the CDR3, the DNA is TGTGCCAGCAACCCGACAGGTGGGGGGCGCACAGATGCGCAGTATTTT. Translated, it gives CASNPTGGGRTDAQYF. The V and J genes are TRBV27 and TRBJ2-3; TRBD1 or TRBD2 may be the D gene (6 bases each). Germline V gives CDR1 MNHEY, CDR2 SMNVEV (reference sequence). This CDR3 has 16 amino acids.

Worth noting for this clonotype: The germline gene is not matched at one end of the junction; a read error may be the cause. The V gene is TRBV5-6, the J gene TRBJ1-2; D gene unclear. Per germline, CDR1 SGHDT and CDR2 YYEEEE. This CDR3 contains 15 residues. The CDR3 sequence is CASSYGRTANYGYTF. CDR3 DNA: TGTGCCAGCAGCTATGGACGGACCGCTAACTATGGTTACACCTTC.

The chain joins TRBV7-9 to TRBJ2-5; D may be TRBD1 (6 bases). CDR3 size: 16 residues. Germline V CDR1 and CDR2: SEHNR, FQNEAQ (reference sequence). Trimming cost V 1 base and J 1 base, with 13 bases left between them. This CDR3 reads CASSLGQGFAQETQYF. For the CDR3, the DNA is TGTGCCAGCAGCTTAGGTCAGGGGTTTGCCCAAGAGACCCAGTACTTC.

The V and J genes are TRBV5-1 and TRBJ2-2; 8 nucleotides align to TRBD2. The CDR3 covers 15 residues. Trimming removed 1 base from V and 7 bases from J; junction bases left unmatched: 6. Germline-derived CDR1 and CDR2 are SGHRS and YFSETQ. CDR3 in DNA: TGCGCCAGCAGCTTGCTGTCGGGAGGGAACGGGGAGCTGTTTTTT. Translation gives CASSLLSGGNGELFF.

This clonotype has a handful of counts. The V gene is TRBV14, the J gene TRBJ1-2; D call uncertain. Trimming removed 4 bases at V and 7 bases at J, with 10 bases between. CDR3 length equals 12 residues. Germline CDR1 reads SGHDN; CDR2 reads FVKESK. CDR3 residues: CASSRAGPGYTF. The DNA for the CDR3 is TGTGCCAGCAGCCGCGCCGGCCCTGGCTACACCTTC. The entire variable domain, with the rest obtained from reference TRBV14 and TRBJ1-2, is as follows: EAGVTQFPSHSVIEKGQTVTLRCDPISGHDNLYWYRRVMGKEIKFLLHFVKESKQDESGMPNNRFLAERTGGTYSTLKVQPAELEDSGVYFCASSRAGPGYTFGSGTRLTVV.

This sequence joins TRBV12-3 or TRBV12-4 and TRBJ2-1, with 8 bases fitting TRBD2. Losses at the gene ends were 5 bases for V and 6 bases for J; bases not matched to a gene: 12. This CDR3 region has 16 residues. CDR3 sequence (DNA): TGTGCCAGCAGTCCCGCGGGACTAGTGGGTTTCAATGAGCAGTTCTTC. It encodes CASSPAGLVGFNEQFF.

There are a few counts of this clonotype. The chain combines TRBV3-1 with TRBJ2-6; D unresolved. In germline, CDR1 is LGHDT, CDR2 YNNKEL (reference sequence). CDR3 size: 15 residues. V was shortened by 4 bases and J by 3 bases, with 10 bases between the two germline ends. CDR3: CASSPLVSGANVLTF. Here the CDR3 DNA reads TGTGCCAGCAGCCCTCTGGTCAGTGGGGCCAACGTCCTGACTTTC. The whole variable domain, filled in from reference TRBV3-1 and TRBJ2-6, reads DTAVSQTPKYLVTQMGNDKSIKCEQNLGHDTMYWYKQDSKKFLKIMFSYNNKELIINETVPNRFSPKSPDKAHLNLHINSLELGDSAVYFCASSPLVSGANVLTFGAGSRLTVL.

The chain recombines TRBV12-3 or TRBV12-4 with TRBJ2-3; D might be TRBD1 (6 bases). V dropped 8 bases and J dropped 3 bases, with 21 bases sitting between them. The CDR3 loop spans 16 amino acids. The CDR3 region is CASHPRGTLTTDTQYF. For the CDR3, the DNA is TGTGCCAGCCATCCAAGGGGGACGCTGACTACAGATACGCAGTATTTT.

This clonotype was observed a few times. The chain uses TRBV18 and TRBJ1-5, with D possibly being TRBD1 (6 bases). Trimming left V 2 bases short and J 9 bases short, with 17 bases between. Germline V gene data show CDR1 as KGHSH and CDR2 as LQKENI. There are 15 residues in the CDR3. CDR3 DNA sequence: TGTGCCAGCTCACCAGGGGACACCGCACCGCGGCCCCAGCATTTT. As protein: CASSPGDTAPRPQHF. The full variable domain, completed using reference TRBV18 and TRBJ1-5, is NAGVMQNPRHLVRRRGQEARLRCSPMKGHSHVYWYRQLPEEGLKFMVYLQKENIIDESGMPKERFSAEFPKEGPSILRIQQVVRGDSAAYFCASSPGDTAPRPQHFGDGTRLSIL.

The table lists this clonotype with a few counts. The chain uses TRBV5-1 and TRBJ2-5; 7 bases align to TRBD2. V lost 2 bases, J lost 2 bases, and 9 bases stayed unmatched. The CDR3 extends over 16 amino acids. Germline CDR1 and CDR2: SGHRS and YFSETQ. This CDR3 reads CASSFEGLDWQETQYF. The CDR3 DNA reads as TGCGCCAGCAGCTTTGAAGGACTAGATTGGCAAGAGACCCAGTACTTC.

The CDR3 region has the DNA TGTGCCAGCAGTTTTGGAGCACACAATGAGCAGTTCTTC. Translated: CASSFGAHNEQFF. This sequence joins TRBV27 and TRBJ2-1; D not resolved. V lost 3 bases to trimming and J lost 5 bases, with 8 bases between them. Germline CDR1 and CDR2: MNHEY and SMNVEV (reference sequence). The CDR3 is 13 residues long.

A remark on this clonotype: At one of its ends the junction is not consistent with the germline gene, which may arise from a read error. The chain couples TRBV27 to TRBJ2-5; tentative D call: TRBD2 (6 bases). The CDR3 extends over 13 amino acids. Germline assignment: CDR1 MNHEY and CDR2 SMNVEV (reference sequence). The CDR3 sequence is CASSLGLGLRLDF. The CDR3 nucleotides read TGTGCCAGCAGTTTAGGCTTGGGACTGCGGTTGGACTTC.

The table lists this clonotype with a few counts. The CDR3 reads CASSLDPDRDEQYF. CDR3 nucleotide sequence: TGTGCCAGCAGCTTAGATCCGGACAGGGACGAGCAGTACTTC. V usage is TRBV7-6 and J usage is TRBJ2-7, with 8 bases fitting TRBD1. The germline V gene has CDR1 SGHVS and CDR2 FNYEAQ. This CDR3 is built from 14 residues. V trimming: 1 base; J trimming: 5 bases; junction bases outside the gene matches: 4.

The gene calls are TRBV6-1 and TRBJ2-5, with a tentative D call TRBD2 (6 bases). With 10 bases removed from V and 1 base from J, the gap between germline ends came to 25 bases. The CDR3 consists of 17 residues. In germline, CDR1 is MNHNS, CDR2 SASEGT. The CDR3, as DNA: TGTGCCACCATCGGCGGCGGGGCAGGGCAATCCCAAGAGACCCAGTACTTC. Amino acids: CATIGGGAGQSQETQYF.

The rearrangement joins TRBV7-9 to TRBJ2-7, with TRBD1 matching 7 bases. This CDR3 spans 10 amino acids. The trim removed 11 bases at V and 6 bases at J, leaving 4 bases unmatched. Germline V CDR1 and CDR2: SEHNR, FQNEAQ (reference sequence). CDR3 sequence reads: CASGGVEQYF. The CDR3 nucleotides are TGTGCCTCAGGGGGAGTCGAGCAGTACTTC.

The chain has TRBV3-1 and TRBJ2-7, with no clear D. CDR1 LGHDT and CDR2 YNNKEL come from the germline V gene (reference sequence). Trimming took off 0 bases at V and 0 bases at J, with 6 bases between the two ends. The CDR3 is 14 amino acids. DNA of the CDR3: TGTGCCAGCAGCCAAGAGTGGAGCTCCTACGAGCAGTACTTC. Translated: CASSQEWSSYEQYF.